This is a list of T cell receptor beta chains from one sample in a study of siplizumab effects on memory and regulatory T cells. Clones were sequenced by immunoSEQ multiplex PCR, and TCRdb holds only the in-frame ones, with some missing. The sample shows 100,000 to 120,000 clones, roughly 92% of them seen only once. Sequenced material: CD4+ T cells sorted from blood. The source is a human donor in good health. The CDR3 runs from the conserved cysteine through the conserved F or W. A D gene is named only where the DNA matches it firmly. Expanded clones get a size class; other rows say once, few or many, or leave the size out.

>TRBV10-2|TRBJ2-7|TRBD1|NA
TGCGCCAGCAAACCGGGACAGAGTACCTACGAGCAGTACTTC
CASKPGQSTYEQYF
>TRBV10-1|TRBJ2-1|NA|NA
TGCGCCAGCAGCATATCTAGCGGAGGGGGCTCCTACAATGAGCAGTTCTTC
CASSISSGGGSYNEQFF
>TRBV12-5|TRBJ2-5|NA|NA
TGTGCTAGTGGTTTGGGCGCCACGATCGGGCGAGAGACCCAGTACTTC
CASGLGATIGRETQYF
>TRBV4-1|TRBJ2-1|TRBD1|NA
TGCGCCAGCAGCCAAGACGGCCAGGGGGTGCACAATGAGCAGTTCTTC
CASSQDGQGVHNEQFF
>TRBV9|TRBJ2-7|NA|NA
TGTGCCAGCAGCGTAGGGAGCGGGTTACCCTACGAGCAGTACTTC
CASSVGSGLPYEQYF
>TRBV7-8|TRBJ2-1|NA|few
TGTGCCAGCAGCTTTAGTCTGGGCAATGAGCAGTTCTTC
CASSFSLGNEQFF
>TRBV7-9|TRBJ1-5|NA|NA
TGTGCCAGCAGCCTACAGGGAAGCAATCAGCCCCAGCATTTT
CASSLQGSNQPQHF
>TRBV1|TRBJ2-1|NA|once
TGCACCAGCAGTGGCTGGGAATACAATGAGCAGTTCTTC
CTSSGWEYNEQFF
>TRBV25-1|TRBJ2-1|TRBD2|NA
TGTGCCAGCCAGGAAGCGGGAGGGCGGTACAATGAGCAGTTCTTC
CASQEAGGRYNEQFF
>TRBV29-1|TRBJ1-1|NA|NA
TGCAGCGTTGAATTAATGTTGGCCACTGAAGCTTTCTTT
CSVELMLATEAFF
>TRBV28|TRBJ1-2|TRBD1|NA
TGTGCCAGCAGTTTGACAGGGGCCGGGGGCTATGGCTACACCTTC
CASSLTGAGGYGYTF
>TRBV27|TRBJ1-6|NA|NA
TGTGCCAGCAGTGGGGCAGGGTGGGACTCCTATAATTCACCCCTCCACTTT
CASSGAGWDSYNSPLHF
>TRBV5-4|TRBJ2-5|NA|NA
TGTGCCAGCAGCTCCCTCGACAGGGAGACCCAGTACTTC
CASSSLDRETQYF
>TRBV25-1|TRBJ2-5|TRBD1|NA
TGTGCCAGCAGTGTGGCGGGACAGGGTCAAGAGACCCAGTACTTC
CASSVAGQGQETQYF
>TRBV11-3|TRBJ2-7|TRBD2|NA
TGTGCCAGCAGCCCGGGACTAGCGGCTTCCTACGAGCAGTACTTC
CASSPGLAASYEQYF
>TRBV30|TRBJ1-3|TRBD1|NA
TGTGCCTGGAGCGTGCCGGGACAGAGGTACACCATATATTTT
CAWSVPGQRYTIYF
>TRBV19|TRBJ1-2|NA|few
TGTGCCAGTAGTATTGGACCCCTGGACTATGGCTACACCTTC
CASSIGPLDYGYTF
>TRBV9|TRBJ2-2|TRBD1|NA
TGTGCCAGCAGCGTATTAGGCAGGGGGTTGGGGGAGCTGTTTTTT
CASSVLGRGLGELFF
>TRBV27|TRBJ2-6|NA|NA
TGTGCCAGCAGTTTCTCCGGGGCCAACGTCCTGACTTTC
CASSFSGANVLTF
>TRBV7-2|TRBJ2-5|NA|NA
TGTGCCAGCAGCCATCCTGCCGAAGCCAAGAGATCCCAGTACTTC
CASSHPAEAKRSQYF
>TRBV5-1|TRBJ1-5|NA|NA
TGCGCCAGCAGCTTCCAAGGGGGCAATCAGCCCCAGCATTTT
CASSFQGGNQPQHF
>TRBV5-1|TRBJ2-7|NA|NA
TGCGCCAGCAGCTTGGAGCAGGGGCCCTACGAGCAGTACTTC
CASSLEQGPYEQYF
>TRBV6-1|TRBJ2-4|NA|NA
TGTGCCAGCAGACCCACCCAGGGAGTTGTAGACATTCAGTACTTC
CASRPTQGVVDIQYF
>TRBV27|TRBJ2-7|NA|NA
TGTGCCAGCAGCCAACGGACTGCCTACGAGCAGTACTTC
CASSQRTAYEQYF
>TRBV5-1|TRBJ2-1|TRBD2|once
TGCGCCAGCGCCGGGCTAGCGGGGGGCCTAAGCTTGAGCTCCTACAATGAGCAGTTCTTC
CASAGLAGGLSLSSYNEQFF
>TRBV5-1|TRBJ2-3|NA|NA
TGCGCCAGCAGCTTGGCGGTTTCTCCAGATACGCAGTATTTT
CASSLAVSPDTQYF
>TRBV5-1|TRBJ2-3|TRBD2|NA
TGCGCCAGCAGCTTGGCCGCTAGCGGGGGGGCTTGGGATACGCAGTATTTT
CASSLAASGGAWDTQYF
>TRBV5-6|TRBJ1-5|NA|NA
TGTGCCAGCAGCTTGGGGACTCAGCCCCAGCATTTT
CASSLGTQPQHF
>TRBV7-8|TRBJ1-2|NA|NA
TGTGCCAGCAGCGCCCGCAGGGAGATGACTAACTATCGCTACACCTTC
CASSARREMTNYRYTF
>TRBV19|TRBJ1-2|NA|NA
TGTGCCAGTAGGACAGCCGGACCCTATGGCTACACCTTC
CASRTAGPYGYTF
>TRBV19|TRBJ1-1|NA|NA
TGTGCCAGTAGTATGGGGGGCTTAGCTGAAGCTTTCTTT
CASSMGGLAEAFF
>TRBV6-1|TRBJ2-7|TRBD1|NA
TGTGCCAGCAGGCCCGGGACAGATTACTACGAGCAGTACTTC
CASRPGTDYYEQYF
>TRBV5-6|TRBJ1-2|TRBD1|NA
TGTGCCAGCAGCTTCGGTAACAGGGGGCTGGACTATGGCTACACCTTC
CASSFGNRGLDYGYTF
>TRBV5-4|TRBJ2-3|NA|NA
TGTGCCAGCAGCTTGGCCCCAGGTAGCACAGATACGCAGTATTTT
CASSLAPGSTDTQYF
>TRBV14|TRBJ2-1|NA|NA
TGTGCCAGCAGCCAAGATCTCGGGGTTGGTAATGAGCAGTTCTTC
CASSQDLGVGNEQFF
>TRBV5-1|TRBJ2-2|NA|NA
TGCGCCAGCAGCTTGGGCCTAGGTACCGGGGAGCTGTTTTTT
CASSLGLGTGELFF
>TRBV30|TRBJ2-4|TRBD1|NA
TGTGCCTGGGATCGACAGGGAATAAACATTCAGTACTTC
CAWDRQGINIQYF
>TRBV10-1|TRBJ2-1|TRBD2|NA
TGCGCCAGCAGTGAGTCATCTTACGGGCCTAGCGGGAGTAATGAGCAGTTCTTC
CASSESSYGPSGSNEQFF
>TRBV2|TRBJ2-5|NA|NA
TGTGCCAGCAGTGTGCCAGGGAAAGAGACCCAGTACTTC
CASSVPGKETQYF
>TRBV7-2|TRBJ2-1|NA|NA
TGTGCCAGCAGCCCAGGAGGGCATTCCTACAATGAGCAGTTCTTC
CASSPGGHSYNEQFF
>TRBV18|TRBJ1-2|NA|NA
TGTGCCAGCTCACCAGGGGCGGATGGCTACACCTTC
CASSPGADGYTF
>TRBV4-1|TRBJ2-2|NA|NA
TGCGCCAGCAGCCAGGAGGACCCGAACACCGGGGAGCTGTTTTTT
CASSQEDPNTGELFF